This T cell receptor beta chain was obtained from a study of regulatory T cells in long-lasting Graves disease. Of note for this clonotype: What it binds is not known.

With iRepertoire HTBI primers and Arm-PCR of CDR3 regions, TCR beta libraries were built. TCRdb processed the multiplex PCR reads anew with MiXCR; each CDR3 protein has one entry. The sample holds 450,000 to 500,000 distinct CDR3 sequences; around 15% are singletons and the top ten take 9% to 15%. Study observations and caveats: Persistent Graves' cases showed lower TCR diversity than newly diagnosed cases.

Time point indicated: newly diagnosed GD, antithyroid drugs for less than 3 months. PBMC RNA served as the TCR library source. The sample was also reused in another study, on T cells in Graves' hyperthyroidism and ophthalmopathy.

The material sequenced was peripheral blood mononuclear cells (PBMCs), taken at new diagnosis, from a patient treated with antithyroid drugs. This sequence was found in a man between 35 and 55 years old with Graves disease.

CDR3 sequence reads: CAITTDRFINEQFF. As DNA, the CDR3 is TGTGCCATCACCACCGACAGGTTTATCAATGAGCAGTTCTTC. The chain employs TRBV10-3 and TRBJ2-1, with a weak D call TRBD1 (6 bases). V lost 7 bases to trimming and J lost 6 bases, with 16 bases between them. The CDR3 runs 14 residues. Germline assignment: CDR1 ENHRY and CDR2 SYGVKD.